This T cell receptor beta chain was captured in a study of T cells after yellow fever vaccination. Overall study findings and caveats: Only a minor proportion of clonotypes was detected across both CD4 and CD8 compartments.

The V gene lost 8 bases and the J gene lost 0 bases, with 14 bases spanning the gap. Germline assignment: CDR1 SGHAT and CDR2 FQNNGV. The CDR3 has 15 amino acids. TCRdb reprocessed the 5' RACE reads via MiXCR and lists one record per CDR3 protein. Among a few hundred thousand distinct CDR3 sequences, approximately 6.7% were seen once, and the ten largest hold roughly 1%. With regard to this clonotype: Its antigen remains unknown.

Sequenced material: CD4+ T cells sorted from PBMCs, taken on the day of the yellow fever booster vaccination. J is TRBJ2-1 and V is TRBV11-2; a weak D match, TRBD2 (6 bases). The source is a young man who received the YFV17D yellow fever vaccine. This CDR3 reads CASGTRGSSYNEQFF. The DNA for the CDR3 is TGTGCCAGCGGAACACGGGGGAGCTCCTACAATGAGCAGTTCTTC.